Below are 6 T cell receptor beta chains sequenced from a single sample in a study of siplizumab effects on memory and regulatory T cells. Repertoires were generated with immunoSEQ multiplex PCR, while TCRdb's copy carries only in-frame clones and drops some. The top ten hold over 1% of the sample, which has about 100,000 clones, 94% seen once. Sequencing was carried out using non-Treg CD4+ T cells sorted from blood. Receptor source: a human donor in good health.

This chain links TRBV7-8 with TRBJ2-5; 9 nucleotides align to TRBD2. Losses at the gene ends were 2 bases for V and 9 bases for J; bases not matched to a gene: 7. The germline CDR1 and CDR2 sequences are SGHVS and FQNEAQ. The CDR3 extends over 14 amino acids. The CDR3 reads CASSLRLADQAQYF. In DNA form, the CDR3 reads TGTGCCAGCAGCTTACGACTAGCGGACCAGGCCCAGTACTTC.

The chain employs TRBV2 and TRBJ1-1; D gene ambiguous. CDR1 SNHLY and CDR2 FYNNEI come from the germline V gene. V lost 4 bases and J 4 bases, leaving 10 bases between the germline ends. The CDR3 runs to 13 residues. This chain's CDR3 is CASSVVSSTEAFF. Written as DNA, the CDR3 is TGTGCCAGCAGTGTAGTATCGTCCACTGAAGCTTTCTTT.

This chain links TRBV7-3 with TRBJ2-7; D remains ambiguous. Germline-derived CDR1 and CDR2 are SGHTA and FQGTGA. The CDR3 contains 13 residues. The V end was cut by 3 bases, the J end by 7 bases, with 13 bases between. The CDR3 protein is CASSFAADREQYF. The CDR3 region has the DNA TGTGCCAGCAGCTTCGCGGCCGATCGAGAGCAGTACTTC.

The V and J genes are TRBV7-9 and TRBJ2-1; D is ambiguous. The CDR3 is made up of 12 amino acids. Per the germline V gene, CDR1 is SEHNR and CDR2 is FQNEAQ (reference sequence). V was pared by 11 bases and J by 4 bases, with 12 bases between. CDR3 protein: CAVEGRYNEQFF. CDR3 bases: TGTGCCGTGGAAGGGCGATACAATGAGCAGTTCTTC.

CDR3 protein: CASSRDRAYEQFF. CDR3 DNA sequence: TGTGCCAGCTCTCGCGACAGGGCTTATGAGCAGTTCTTC. V is TRBV18 and J is TRBJ2-1, with 7 bases matching TRBD1. The CDR3 has 13 amino acids. The V gene's germline CDR1 is KGHSH and CDR2 LQKENI. Losses at the gene ends were 6 bases for V and 8 bases for J; bases not matched to a gene: 7.

This sequence joins TRBV5-1 and TRBJ2-5, with unresolved D. The better agreement between TRBJ2-7 and the DNA end casts doubt on the J call. The CDR3 is 14 amino acids. CDR1 is SGHRS, CDR2 YFSETQ, per germline. CDR3 in DNA: TGCGCCAGCAGCTTGTCGGCGGAATCCTACGAGCAGTACTTC. Translated, it gives CASSLSAESYEQYF.